Here is one TCR beta chain with its context. This specimen comes from a study of CD8 T cells in Susac syndrome. The RNA input was roughly 0.45 to 1 ug, and it was reverse transcribed with random hexamers. Each CDR3 protein is one row after TCRdb ran MiXCR on the immunoSEQ multiplex PCR reads. The sample carries tens of thousands of distinct CDR3 sequences, roughly nine tenths recorded once. V lost 4 bases to trimming and J lost 5 bases; unmatched junction nucleotides: 6. The germline V gene has CDR1 SGHNT and CDR2 YYREEE (reference sequence). The CDR3 contains 17 residues. This chain uses TRBV5-4 with TRBJ2-1; 16 nucleotides line up with TRBD2. Sequencing was performed on CD8+ T cells from PBMCs. This clonotype originated in a human donor with multiple sclerosis. The CDR3 here is CASSQGLAGGLNNEQFF. DNA of the CDR3: TGTGCCAGCAGCCAGGGACTAGCGGGAGGGCTTAACAATGAGCAGTTCTTC.